This paragraph reports one T cell receptor (beta chain). As yet, its antigen is unknown. Each CDR3 protein gets one entry after TCRdb re-called the RT-PCR reads with MiXCR. Counted here are roughly 620,000 distinct CDR3 sequences, roughly 10% occurring once; the ten biggest clones make up approximately 10%. These data originate in a study of response to subunit inactivated influenza vaccine. Study outcomes and limitations: Few additional T cells are recruited per seasonal influenza vaccination, authors suggested.

J was trimmed by 9 bases and V by 5 bases; bases with no gene match: 5. This CDR3 has 13 amino acids. These data were also reused for a study on T cells expressing NK-cell markers. Per that study: Template switching by 5'RACE with UMIs generated the TCR beta cDNA. Out of eight donors sequenced, seven tested HCMV-seropositive and the remaining one seronegative. Within several experiments, an anti-gamma-delta TCR antibody kept the sorting limited to alpha-beta TCR T cells. Once again these clonotypes came out on top in the CD3+CD56-NKG2C+ fraction of four donors.

This receptor was taken from a man aged 50 to 59 who received an inactivated influenza vaccine. The chain employs TRBV12-3 or TRBV12-4 and TRBJ2-1, with 9 bases lining up with TRBD2. This sample comprised PBMCs from blood, obtained on the day of vaccination. CDR3 DNA sequence: TGTGCCAGCAGTGTGGGACTAGCCCGTGAGCAGTTCTTC. The encoded protein is CASSVGLAREQFF.